The 30 T cell receptor beta chains in this list originate from one sample, sequenced in a study of radiotherapy plus CTLA-4 blockade in lung cancer. The table came from immunoSEQ multiplex PCR; TCRdb's copy has only in-frame clones and leaves some out. The sample lists 95,000 to 150,000 clones, 85% to 90% seen once, with 5.5% to 8% in the top ten. Here the sequenced sample was peripheral blood, taken from a patient treated with radiotherapy plus ipilimumab. The receptors stem from a human donor with non-small cell lung cancer that progressed on radiotherapy plus ipilimumab.

This clone turned up a few times. The chain uses TRBV10-3 and TRBJ2-7, with D maybe TRBD2 (6 bases). This CDR3 has 13 amino acids. V dropped 6 bases and J dropped 2 bases, with 11 bases sitting between them. Germline V gene data show CDR1 as ENHRY and CDR2 as SYGVKD. For the CDR3, the DNA is TGTGCCATCAGCGCGGGACTCCCCTACGAGCAGTACTTC. It is translated as CAISAGLPYEQYF.

This sequence joins TRBV2 and TRBJ2-1, with 12 positions matching TRBD2. CDR3 length: 16 amino acids. Germline V CDR1 and CDR2: SNHLY, FYNNEI. Losses at the gene ends were 0 bases for V and 8 bases for J; bases not matched to a gene: 5. CDR3 nucleotide sequence: TGTGCCAGCAGTGAAGCAAAACTAGCGGGGGGTCATGAGCAGTTCTTC. This encodes CASSEAKLAGGHEQFF. The full variable domain, completed using reference TRBV2 and TRBJ2-1, is EPEVTQTPSHQVTQMGQEVILRCVPISNHLYFYWYRQILGQKVEFLVSFYNNEISEKSEIFDDQFSVERPDGSNFTLKIRSTKLEDSAMYFCASSEAKLAGGHEQFFGPGTRLTVL.

In DNA form, the CDR3 reads TGTGCCAGCAGCCTCGGACGGAGCGACACTGAAGCTTTCTTT. Translation: CASSLGRSDTEAFF. The chain is built from TRBV7-2 and TRBJ1-1; no firm D call. The CDR3 spans 14 residues. Germline-derived CDR1 and CDR2 are SGHTA and FQGNSA. V was shortened by 5 bases and J by 3 bases, with 13 bases between the two germline ends.

This chain connects TRBV2 to TRBJ2-5; 10 bases map to TRBD2. J lost 5 bases, V lost 9 bases, and 6 bases had no gene match. CDR1 and CDR2 (germline): SNHLY, FYNNEI. CDR3 length: 13 residues. The CDR3 DNA reads as TGTGCCAGAGGGACTAGCGTAGGGGAGACCCAGTACTTC. Amino acids: CARGTSVGETQYF.

The chain couples TRBV4-1 to TRBJ2-1; perhaps D is TRBD1 or TRBD2 (7 bases each). CDR3 length: 16 amino acids. Germline V gene sequence: CDR1 MGHRA, CDR2 YSYEKL. The germline V and J ends were trimmed by 3 bases and 4 bases, with 16 bases remaining between them. In DNA, the CDR3 is TGCGCCAGCAGCCATCTCGGGGAGGGGGCATACAATGAGCAGTTCTTC. Translating gives CASSHLGEGAYNEQFF.

CDR3 sequence: CASSDSSGSLAEQFF. The CDR3, as DNA: TGTGCCAGCAGTGATTCTAGCGGGAGCTTGGCTGAGCAGTTCTTC. The chain combines TRBV25-1 with TRBJ2-1; 10 bases map to TRBD2. The J segment lost 9 bases and the V segment lost 3 bases, leaving 8 bases of the junction unmatched. The length of the CDR3 is 15 residues. Germline V gene data show CDR1 as MGHDK and CDR2 as SYGVNS.

In this sample, this clone turned up once. V is TRBV19 and J is TRBJ2-2, with 8 nucleotides matching TRBD2. The CDR3 runs 15 residues. The J segment lost 6 bases and the V segment lost 6 bases, leaving 9 bases of the junction unmatched. In germline, CDR1 is LNHDA, CDR2 SQIVND (reference sequence). The CDR3 DNA is TGTGCCAGTAGAAATCCGGGACTAGTAGCCGGGGAGCTGTTTTTT. It is translated as CASRNPGLVAGELFF.

The rearrangement uses TRBV5-4 and TRBJ2-3, with a possible D match to TRBD2 (6 bases). CDR1 and CDR2 from the germline V gene are SGHNT and YYREEE (reference sequence). The V end was cut by 0 bases, the J end by 5 bases, with 10 bases between. This CDR3 spans 14 amino acids. The CDR3 spells CASSLAGVGDTQYF. The CDR3 nucleotides read TGTGCCAGCAGCTTGGCGGGAGTGGGAGATACGCAGTATTTT.

A single count supports this clone. The chain has TRBV12-5 and TRBJ1-2, with D hard to call. V was pared by 3 bases and J by 5 bases, with 10 bases between. The length of the CDR3 is 13 residues. Germline assignment: CDR1 LGHNT and CDR2 FRNRAP. The DNA for the CDR3 is TGTGCTAGTGGTTTTAAAAGCCATTATGGCTACACCTTC. Translated: CASGFKSHYGYTF.

The chain combines TRBV18 with TRBJ2-1, with a possible D match to TRBD2 (6 bases). CDR1 is KGHSH and CDR2 is LQKENI in the germline V gene. The CDR3 length is 13 residues. Trimming removed 3 bases at V and 9 bases at J, with 12 bases between. The CDR3 protein is CASSPGEASEQFF. In nucleotides, the CDR3 is TGTGCCAGCTCACCGGGGGAGGCCTCTGAGCAGTTCTTC.

This sequence joins TRBV11-2 and TRBJ2-7; tentative D call: TRBD1 (6 bases). This CDR3 contains 13 residues. V lost 5 bases to trimming and J lost 2 bases, with 10 bases between them. Germline-derived CDR1 and CDR2 are SGHAT and FQNNGV. DNA of the CDR3: TGTGCCAGCAGCAAGACAGGAACCTACGAGCAGTACTTC. Translated, it gives CASSKTGTYEQYF.

V and J are TRBV6-5 and TRBJ1-1; D gene ambiguous. V was trimmed by 0 bases and J by 5 bases, leaving 7 bases between them. Germline loops: CDR1 MNHEY, CDR2 SVGAGI. The CDR3 loop spans 13 amino acids. CDR3 coding DNA: TGTGCCAGCAGTTACTCAGGTCGGACTGAAGCTTTCTTT. This codes for CASSYSGRTEAFF.

This clone was counted a single time. The rearrangement joins TRBV18 to TRBJ2-5; 8 bases match TRBD2. The trim removed 1 base at V and 3 bases at J, leaving 7 bases unmatched. In germline, CDR1 is KGHSH, CDR2 LQKENI. This CDR3 is 16 amino acids long. For the CDR3, the DNA is TGTGCCAGCTCACCACGACTAGCGCCACTCAAAGAGACCCAGTACTTC. Its translation: CASSPRLAPLKETQYF.

The chain has TRBV2 and TRBJ1-3, with TRBD1 as a possible D gene (5 bases). The V end was cut by 5 bases, the J end by 8 bases, with 16 bases between. Germline V CDR1 and CDR2: SNHLY, FYNNEI. The CDR3 is made up of 14 amino acids. CDR3 residues: CASSPGEWRDTIYF. Here the CDR3 DNA reads TGTGCCAGCAGTCCGGGGGAATGGAGAGACACCATATATTTT.

This rearrangement joins TRBV7-6 to TRBJ2-1; 7 nucleotides match TRBD1. Unmatched junction bases numbered 6, after V lost 1 base and J lost 0 bases. Looked up from germline, CDR1 is SGHVS and CDR2 is FNYEAQ. This CDR3 spans 17 amino acids. The chain's CDR3 is CASSLGMGQSSYNEQFF. In DNA, the CDR3 is TGTGCCAGCAGCTTAGGTATGGGACAGAGCTCCTACAATGAGCAGTTCTTC.

A single count supports this clone. V usage is TRBV4-2 and J usage is TRBJ2-2; 12 bases match TRBD2. Looked up from germline, CDR1 is LGHNA and CDR2 is YNFKEQ. Trimming removed 0 bases from V and 5 bases from J; junction bases left unmatched: 4. The CDR3 contains 17 residues. CDR3: CASSQETGLAGTGELFF. CDR3 coding DNA: TGTGCCAGCAGCCAAGAGACCGGACTAGCGGGGACCGGGGAGCTGTTTTTT.

The table lists this clone with a few counts. The rearrangement uses TRBV5-4 and TRBJ1-4; no reliable D call. This CDR3 has 15 amino acids. The germline V and J ends were trimmed by 4 bases and 6 bases, with 16 bases remaining between them. From germline, CDR1 is SGHNT and CDR2 YYREEE (reference sequence). This chain's CDR3 is CASSATGLSDEKLFF. CDR3 nucleotides: TGTGCCAGCAGCGCGACCGGGTTATCGGATGAAAAACTGTTTTTT.

J is TRBJ1-2 and V is TRBV29-1; D call uncertain. V was shortened by 3 bases and J by 3 bases, with 11 bases between the two germline ends. Per the germline V gene, CDR1 is SQVTM and CDR2 is ANQGSEA. The CDR3 contains 13 residues. The CDR3 sequence: CSVDDHHYYGYTF. The CDR3 DNA sequence: TGCAGCGTTGATGACCATCACTACTATGGCTACACCTTC.

The chain links TRBV5-1 to TRBJ2-7; D is possibly TRBD1 (5 bases). This CDR3 is built from 11 residues. V was clipped by 8 bases and J by 4 bases, with 10 bases between them. Germline-derived CDR1 and CDR2 are SGHRS and YFSETQ. The CDR3 loop is CASTDRYEQYF. The CDR3 bases are TGCGCCAGTACCGACAGATACGAGCAGTACTTC.

On this clone: Other nucleotide sequences in the sample specify the same CDR3. V and J are TRBV5-1 and TRBJ2-7; the match to TRBD2 covers 13 bases. The CDR3 has 15 residues. Trimming removed 2 bases from V and 3 bases from J; junction bases left unmatched: 2. Germline loops: CDR1 SGHRS, CDR2 YFSETQ. The CDR3 nucleotides are TGCGCCAGCAGCTTAGGACTAGCGGGGGACTACGAGCAGTACTTC. This translates into CASSLGLAGDYEQYF.

The rearrangement joins TRBV7-3 to TRBJ2-3; 7 bases match TRBD2. CDR1 is SGHTA and CDR2 is FQGTGA in the germline V gene. V was clipped by 2 bases and J by 9 bases; unmatched bases: 8. The CDR3 is 14 residues long. The CDR3 DNA sequence: TGTGCCAGCAGCTTAGGGGGTAGCGGGTACACGCAGTATTTT. Amino acids: CASSLGGSGYTQYF.

The chain recombines TRBV18 with TRBJ1-1; the match to TRBD1 covers 8 bases. J was trimmed by 4 bases and V by 5 bases; bases with no gene match: 9. The CDR3 runs to 15 residues. CDR1 and CDR2 from the germline V gene are KGHSH and LQKENI. The CDR3 loop reads CASSVQGVEGTEAFF. The CDR3 nucleotides are TGTGCCAGCTCAGTACAGGGGGTCGAGGGCACTGAAGCTTTCTTT.

V gene TRBV5-1 combines with J gene TRBJ2-5; the D gene is possibly TRBD2 (5 bases). Gene TRBJ2-7 matches the end of the DNA better, so the J call may be wrong. Germline V gene data show CDR1 as SGHRS and CDR2 as YFSETQ. The CDR3 length is 16 residues. CDR3 in amino acids: CASSLGLGGPSYEQYF. CDR3 coding DNA: TGCGCCAGCAGCTTGGGCCTTGGCGGGCCCAGCTACGAGCAGTACTTC.

The chain couples TRBV5-8 to TRBJ2-1; 10 nucleotides align to TRBD1. CDR3 length: 15 residues. Germline trimming cut 5 bases from V and 5 bases from J; bases unmatched to any gene: 7. Germline loops: CDR1 SGHTS, CDR2 YDEGEE. The CDR3 reads CASSWGTGANNEQFF. The DNA for the CDR3 is TGTGCCAGCAGTTGGGGGACAGGGGCAAACAATGAGCAGTTCTTC.

V and J are TRBV5-1 and TRBJ2-5, with D unclear. The V gene's germline CDR1 is SGHRS and CDR2 YFSETQ. V lost 0 bases, J lost 4 bases, and 10 bases lay in between. This CDR3 is 14 amino acids long. CDR3 in DNA: TGCGCCAGCAGCTTGGGGCAGCACCTAGAGACCCAGTACTTC. Protein sequence: CASSLGQHLETQYF.

This sequence joins TRBV5-1 and TRBJ2-3; 7 nucleotides agree with TRBD2. Per germline, CDR1 SGHRS and CDR2 YFSETQ. V was clipped by 6 bases and J by 2 bases; unmatched bases: 6. This CDR3 is built from 14 residues. The CDR3 DNA reads TGCGCCAGCACCTCAGCGGGAATCACAGATACGCAGTATTTT. This sequence encodes CASTSAGITDTQYF.

In the case of this clone: One junction end does not reproduce the germline sequence, and a read error may be involved. The chain employs TRBV28 and TRBJ1-1, with D maybe TRBD1 (5 bases). CDR3 size: 13 residues. Germline V gene lookup returns CDR1 MDHEN and CDR2 SYDVKM. CDR3 DNA sequence: TGTGCCAGTAAGCCAGGGCTTTCCTACTTGTGGGACTTT. Residues: CASKPGLSYLWDF.

The genes are TRBV11-2 and TRBJ2-5; 10 bases are a match to TRBD2. The CDR3 has 15 amino acids. Trimming cost V 1 base and J 4 bases; bases outside gene matches: 3. Looked up from germline, CDR1 is SGHAT and CDR2 is FQNNGV. For the CDR3, the DNA is TGTGCCAGCAGCTTAGGAGCGGGAGGGGTAGAGACCCAGTACTTC. Its translation: CASSLGAGGVETQYF.

This clone was counted between two and nine times. The genes are TRBV29-1 and TRBJ1-5, with a weak D call TRBD1 (6 bases). CDR3 length: 14 amino acids. V lost 4 bases to trimming and J lost 6 bases, with 16 bases between them. Germline V gene lookup returns CDR1 SQVTM and CDR2 ANQGSEA. CDR3 sequence (DNA): TGCAGCGTTGGGGACAACATCTCGGGTCAGCCCCAGCATTTT. It encodes CSVGDNISGQPQHF.

The sample holds one count of this clone. This sequence joins TRBV5-6 and TRBJ1-1; D ambiguous. The ends were cut back, 4 bases at V and 1 base at J, with 8 bases in the middle. The CDR3 sequence is 13 residues long. Looked up from germline, CDR1 is SGHDT and CDR2 is YYEEEE. In DNA form, the CDR3 reads TGTGCCAGCAGCATCCCGGGGAACACTGAAGCTTTCTTT. Protein product: CASSIPGNTEAFF.